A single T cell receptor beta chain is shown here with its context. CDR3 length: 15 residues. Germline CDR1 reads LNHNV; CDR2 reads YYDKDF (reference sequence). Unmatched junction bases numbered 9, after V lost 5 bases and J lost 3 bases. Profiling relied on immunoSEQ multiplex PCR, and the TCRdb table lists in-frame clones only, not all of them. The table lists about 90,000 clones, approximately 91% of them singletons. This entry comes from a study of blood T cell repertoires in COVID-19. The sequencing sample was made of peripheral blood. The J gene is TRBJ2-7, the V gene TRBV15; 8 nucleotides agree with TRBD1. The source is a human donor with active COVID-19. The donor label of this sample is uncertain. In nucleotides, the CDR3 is TGTGCCACCAGCGGGGGGACAGGTTATGTCTACGAGCAGTACTTC. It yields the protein CATSGGTGYVYEQYF.